This TCR beta chain was sequenced in a study of T cell responses to AZD1222 COVID-19 vaccine. Study-wide points: The donors showed a predominance of white British ancestry and of females, with possible underestimation of clonal diversity.

Measured with immunoSEQ multiplex PCR; TCRdb has only the in-frame clones, and not every one. The sample comprises about 190,000 clones, 85% to 90% of which are singletons, and 2.5% to 3% rests with the top ten. Concerning this clone itself: Its target is not known.

Trimming pared 6 bases from V and 7 bases from J, leaving 16 bases between. The length of the CDR3 is 15 residues. The germline CDR1 and CDR2 sequences are SNHLY and FYNNEI. The rearrangement links TRBV2 to TRBJ1-6; no clear D gene. This sequence originates from an adult in good health. Sequenced here: peripheral blood, sampled on day 0 of MenACWY control vaccination. The CDR3 region is CASRALGLLNSPLHF. CDR3 in DNA: TGTGCCAGCAGAGCCTTAGGCCTCCTGAATTCACCCCTCCACTTT.